This is a list of T cell receptor beta chains from one sample in a study of blood T cell repertoires in COVID-19. Assay: immunoSEQ multiplex PCR; the TCRdb copy retains only in-frame clones and omits some. The sample yields about 210,000 clones, about four fifths seen once. The sequencing sample was made of peripheral blood. These receptors were collected from a woman at least 80 years old with COVID-19, enrolled during active disease. Each CDR3 is given with its conserved first and last residue. The D gene is left open where the match is weak. Not every row has a clone size; where given, it reads once, few, many or a size class.

D gene: .; V gene: TRBV20-1; clone size: once; J gene: TRBJ1-2; CDR3 DNA: TGCAGCGCGCAGGGGAACTATGGCTACACCTTC; CDR3 protein: CSAQGNYGYTF
D gene: .; V gene: TRBV19; clone size: .; J gene: TRBJ1-1; CDR3 DNA: TGTGCCAGTAGTATACGGTCAGGATTCGGAGCTTTCTTT; CDR3 protein: CASSIRSGFGAFF
D gene: TRBD1; V gene: TRBV13; clone size: .; J gene: TRBJ2-3; CDR3 DNA: TGTGCCAGCAGCATCAGAACAGGGGTTTACACAGATACGCAGTATTTT; CDR3 protein: CASSIRTGVYTDTQYF
D gene: TRBD1; V gene: TRBV7-9; clone size: once; J gene: TRBJ1-5; CDR3 DNA: TGTGCCAGCAGCCCTCTTCAGGGGGAGCCCCAGCATTTT; CDR3 protein: CASSPLQGEPQHF
D gene: .; V gene: TRBV28; clone size: .; J gene: TRBJ1-5; CDR3 DNA: TGTGCCAGCAGTTTATCCCCGTGGAGGGATAGCAATCAGCCCCAGCATTTT; CDR3 protein: CASSLSPWRDSNQPQHF
D gene: .; V gene: TRBV21-1; clone size: .; J gene: TRBJ2-3; CDR3 DNA: TGTGCCAGCAGCAAAGCGCTTTATACATATGCCACAGATACGCAGTATTTT; CDR3 protein: CASSKALYTYATDTQYF
D gene: TRBD1; V gene: TRBV5-6; clone size: .; J gene: TRBJ1-1; CDR3 DNA: TGTGCCAGCAGCGAAGACAGGGGAACTGAAGCTTTCTTT; CDR3 protein: CASSEDRGTEAFF
D gene: TRBD1; V gene: TRBV20-1; clone size: .; J gene: TRBJ1-2; CDR3 DNA: TGCAGTGCTAGTGGGCAGACAGGGAACTATGGCTACACCTTC; CDR3 protein: CSASGQTGNYGYTF
D gene: .; V gene: TRBV25-1; clone size: .; J gene: TRBJ1-1; CDR3 DNA: TGTGCCAGCAGTGGCCCTATTCAGACAGAAGAAGCTTTCTTT; CDR3 protein: CASSGPIQTEEAFF
D gene: TRBD1; V gene: TRBV7-3; clone size: .; J gene: TRBJ2-7; CDR3 DNA: TGTGCCAGCAGCTTAAGACAGGGGGCAGGCGAGCAGTACTTC; CDR3 protein: CASSLRQGAGEQYF
D gene: TRBD2; V gene: TRBV6-5; clone size: .; J gene: TRBJ2-1; CDR3 DNA: TGTGCCAGCAGTTCACTAGCGGGAGTTAGTGAGCAGTTCTTC; CDR3 protein: CASSSLAGVSEQFF
D gene: .; V gene: TRBV7-9; clone size: once; J gene: TRBJ1-6; CDR3 DNA: TGTGCCACCAGGCGGGACTTGGGGCCCCTCCACTTT; CDR3 protein: CATRRDLGPLHF
D gene: TRBD1; V gene: TRBV5-1; clone size: .; J gene: TRBJ2-3; CDR3 DNA: TGCGCCAGCAGAGTACAGGGGTCTCCGACAGATACGCAGTATTTT; CDR3 protein: CASRVQGSPTDTQYF
D gene: .; V gene: TRBV10-2; clone size: .; J gene: TRBJ1-1; CDR3 DNA: TGCGCCAGCAGTGACCAACACCTTCCTCGGGGCACTGAAGCTTTCTTT; CDR3 protein: CASSDQHLPRGTEAFF
D gene: .; V gene: TRBV9; clone size: .; J gene: TRBJ2-1; CDR3 DNA: TGTGCCAGCAGCGTAGATAGTTCCTACAATGAGCAGTTCTTC; CDR3 protein: CASSVDSSYNEQFF
D gene: .; V gene: TRBV5-1; clone size: few; J gene: TRBJ1-3; CDR3 DNA: TGCGCCAGCAGGGGGACTCGGGGTTACTCTGGAAACACCATATATTTT; CDR3 protein: CASRGTRGYSGNTIYF
D gene: .; V gene: TRBV9; clone size: .; J gene: TRBJ1-6; CDR3 DNA: TGTGCCAGCAGCGGCGGGGGGGAGGGCAATTCACCCCTCCACTTT; CDR3 protein: CASSGGGEGNSPLHF
D gene: .; V gene: TRBV10-3; clone size: .; J gene: TRBJ2-7; CDR3 DNA: TGTGCCATCAGTGAGAGGGAGACCTACGAGCAGTACTTC; CDR3 protein: CAISERETYEQYF
D gene: .; V gene: TRBV18; clone size: .; J gene: TRBJ1-1; CDR3 DNA: TGTGCCAGCTCCGGACAGACACGAACCAACACTGAAGCTTTCTTT; CDR3 protein: CASSGQTRTNTEAFF
D gene: .; V gene: TRBV5-1; clone size: .; J gene: TRBJ1-4; CDR3 DNA: TGCGCCAGCAGCTCCCTCAACAGGAATAATGAAAAACTGTTTTTT; CDR3 protein: CASSSLNRNNEKLFF
D gene: .; V gene: TRBV28; clone size: .; J gene: TRBJ1-1; CDR3 DNA: TGTGCCAGCAGTTTACGTGTGAACACTGAAGCTTTCTTT; CDR3 protein: CASSLRVNTEAFF
D gene: .; V gene: TRBV14; clone size: .; J gene: TRBJ2-1; CDR3 DNA: TGTGCCAGCAGCCAAGGGGACACCCGGTCCAATGAGCAGTTCTTC; CDR3 protein: CASSQGDTRSNEQFF